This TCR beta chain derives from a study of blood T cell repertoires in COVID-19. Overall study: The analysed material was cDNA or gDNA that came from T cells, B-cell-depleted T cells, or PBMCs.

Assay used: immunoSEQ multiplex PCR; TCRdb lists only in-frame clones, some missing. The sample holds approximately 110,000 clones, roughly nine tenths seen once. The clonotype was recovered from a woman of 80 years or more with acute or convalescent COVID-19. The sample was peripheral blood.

CDR3 nucleotide sequence: TGTGCCAGCAGTACAGAATTTAATCAGCCCCAGCATTTT. Amino acids: CASSTEFNQPQHF. This sequence joins TRBV6-5 and TRBJ1-5; D is ambiguous. In germline, CDR1 is MNHEY, CDR2 SVGAGI. The CDR3 has 13 amino acids. V gave up 5 bases and J gave up 4 bases, with 9 bases separating them.